What follows are 8 T cell receptor beta chains derived from one specimen sequenced in a study of radiation and T cells in renal cell carcinoma. Libraries were prepared by immunoSEQ multiplex PCR; TCRdb keeps only in-frame clonotypes and omits some of them. The table has about 130,000 clones, more than 70% seen once. Stated time point: blood 2 weeks post-SBRT. Treatment denoted: 15 Gy SBRT to primary tumor, nephrectomy 4 weeks later. Sample: blood, taken from a patient whose treatment included radiotherapy and nephrectomy. All receptors derive from a woman in her 70s with renal cell carcinoma.

The chain combines TRBV4-3 with TRBJ1-1; D is undetermined. Germline V CDR1 and CDR2: LGHNA, YSLEER. CDR3 size: 15 residues. Between the trimmed V and J ends, which lost 0 bases and 0 bases, there was a span of 8 bases. The CDR3: CASSQEPTVNTEAFF. The CDR3 DNA is TGCGCCAGCAGCCAAGAGCCCACAGTGAACACTGAAGCTTTCTTT.

The rearrangement links TRBV19 to TRBJ2-7; 7 nucleotides align to TRBD1. CDR1 is LNHDA, CDR2 SQIVND, per germline (reference sequence). V trimming: 4 bases; J trimming: 3 bases; junction bases outside the gene matches: 3. CDR3 length: 13 amino acids. CDR3 sequence: CASSKGQSYEQYF. CDR3 in DNA: TGTGCCAGTAGTAAGGGACAGAGCTACGAGCAGTACTTC.

The gene calls are TRBV11-2 and TRBJ2-3; unclear D gene. The CDR3 extends over 12 amino acids. The V end was cut by 0 bases, the J end by 4 bases, with 2 bases between. Germline CDR1 reads SGHAT; CDR2 reads FQNNGV. CDR3 loop: CASSLESDTQYF. CDR3 bases: TGTGCCAGCAGCTTAGAATCAGATACGCAGTATTTT. The full variable domain, in which reference TRBV11-2 and TRBJ2-3 provide the parts outside the CDR3, is EAGVAQSPRYKIIEKRQSVAFWCNPISGHATLYWYQQILGQGPKLLIQFQNNGVVDDSQLPKDRFSAERLKGVDSTLKIQPAKLEDSAVYLCASSLESDTQYFGPGTRLTVL.

The genes are TRBV4-2 and TRBJ1-5; 9 bases map to TRBD1. From germline, CDR1 is LGHNA and CDR2 YNFKEQ. The CDR3 contains 15 residues. Unmatched junction bases numbered 3, after V lost 6 bases and J lost 0 bases. The CDR3 is CASRRDRASNQPQHF. DNA for the CDR3: TGTGCCAGCAGACGGGACAGGGCTAGCAATCAGCCCCAGCATTTT.

This chain joins TRBV4-3 and TRBJ2-1; 12 bases fit TRBD2. Trimming took 4 bases from V and 3 from J; bases not matched to a gene: 4. Germline-derived CDR1 and CDR2 are LGHNA and YSLEER. The CDR3 contains 16 residues. CDR3 sequence (DNA): TGCGCCAGCAGCCGCGTACTAGCGGGGGGCTACAATGAGCAGTTCTTC. Encoded protein: CASSRVLAGGYNEQFF.

This clone was seen more than once but under ten times. The chain carries TRBV5-1 and TRBJ2-3, with D tentatively TRBD2 (6 bases). Trimming cost V 3 bases and J 4 bases, with 9 bases left between them. Per the germline V gene, CDR1 is SGHRS and CDR2 is YFSETQ. This CDR3 region has 13 residues. In DNA, the CDR3 is TGCGCCAGCAGCTGGAGGGGTGCAGATACGCAGTATTTT. Protein: CASSWRGADTQYF.

This chain joins TRBV5-6 and TRBJ2-5; TRBD2 matches 13 bases. Germline CDR1 and CDR2: SGHDT and YYEEEE. V lost 2 bases and J lost 5; bases outside the gene matches: 3. The CDR3 contains 15 residues. The CDR3 protein is CASSLLAGGPETQYF. The DNA of the CDR3 is TGTGCCAGCAGCTTACTAGCGGGGGGGCCGGAGACCCAGTACTTC.

The CDR3 spells CASSDPGLNYGYTF. CDR3 nucleotide sequence: TGTGCCAGCAGTGATCCAGGCCTGAACTATGGCTACACCTTC. The chain links TRBV2 to TRBJ1-2; D gene unclear. The V gene's germline CDR1 is SNHLY and CDR2 FYNNEI. The CDR3 runs 14 residues. V gave up 3 bases and J gave up 2 bases, with 10 bases separating them. The variable domain in full, with the rest retrieved from reference TRBV2 and TRBJ1-2, is EPEVTQTPSHQVTQMGQEVILRCVPISNHLYFYWYRQILGQKVEFLVSFYNNEISEKSEIFDDQFSVERPDGSNFTLKIRSTKLEDSAMYFCASSDPGLNYGYTFGSGTRLTVV.